This T cell receptor (beta chain) came from a study of control samples from healthy donors and cancer patients. Per the germline V gene, CDR1 is PRHDT and CDR2 is FYEKMQ (reference sequence). The CDR3 is 12 amino acids. Trimming removed 5 bases from V and 15 bases from J; junction bases left unmatched: 9. Data came from immunoSEQ multiplex PCR; TCRdb stores just in-frame clones and leaves some out. The table lists roughly 43,000 clones, more than 75% of them singletons. The V call is TRBV13, the J call TRBJ2-2; 7 bases match TRBD1. This TCR derives from a woman aged 55-70 years with lung cancer. Sequenced sample: PBMCs. The CDR3 reads CASSLQTGKVFF. In DNA, the CDR3 is TGTGCCAGCAGCCTTCAGACAGGGAAGGTGTTTTTT.